This TCR beta chain was observed in a study of regulatory T cells in long-lasting Graves disease. CDR1 is MNHEY and CDR2 is SVGEGT in the germline V gene. Trimming took 8 bases from V and 6 from J, leaving 11 bases between them. This CDR3 region has 13 residues. Time point reported: newly diagnosed GD, antithyroid drugs for less than 3 months. TCR sequences were obtained from RNA taken from PBMCs. Assembly of TCR beta libraries relied on iRepertoire HTBI primers together with Arm-PCR of CDR3 regions. Via MiXCR, TCRdb re-called the multiplex PCR reads, giving one row per CDR3 protein. There are some 370,000 distinct CDR3 sequences in the sample; 12% occur only once, and under 20% lies in the top ten. These data also featured in a second study, about T cells in Graves' hyperthyroidism and ophthalmopathy. That source notes: Aged 18 to 65, the patients had hyperthyroidism that was newly diagnosed and had lasted under 2 months.

The sample in question was peripheral blood mononuclear cells (PBMCs), obtained at new diagnosis, from a patient treated with antithyroid drugs. This receptor was taken from a woman aged 18-30 years with Graves disease. V is TRBV6-2 or TRBV6-3 and J is TRBJ1-6; D remains unclear. The CDR3 sequence: CASRAWSNSPLHF. In DNA, the CDR3 is TGTGCCAGCCGAGCGTGGAGTAATTCACCCCTCCACTTT.